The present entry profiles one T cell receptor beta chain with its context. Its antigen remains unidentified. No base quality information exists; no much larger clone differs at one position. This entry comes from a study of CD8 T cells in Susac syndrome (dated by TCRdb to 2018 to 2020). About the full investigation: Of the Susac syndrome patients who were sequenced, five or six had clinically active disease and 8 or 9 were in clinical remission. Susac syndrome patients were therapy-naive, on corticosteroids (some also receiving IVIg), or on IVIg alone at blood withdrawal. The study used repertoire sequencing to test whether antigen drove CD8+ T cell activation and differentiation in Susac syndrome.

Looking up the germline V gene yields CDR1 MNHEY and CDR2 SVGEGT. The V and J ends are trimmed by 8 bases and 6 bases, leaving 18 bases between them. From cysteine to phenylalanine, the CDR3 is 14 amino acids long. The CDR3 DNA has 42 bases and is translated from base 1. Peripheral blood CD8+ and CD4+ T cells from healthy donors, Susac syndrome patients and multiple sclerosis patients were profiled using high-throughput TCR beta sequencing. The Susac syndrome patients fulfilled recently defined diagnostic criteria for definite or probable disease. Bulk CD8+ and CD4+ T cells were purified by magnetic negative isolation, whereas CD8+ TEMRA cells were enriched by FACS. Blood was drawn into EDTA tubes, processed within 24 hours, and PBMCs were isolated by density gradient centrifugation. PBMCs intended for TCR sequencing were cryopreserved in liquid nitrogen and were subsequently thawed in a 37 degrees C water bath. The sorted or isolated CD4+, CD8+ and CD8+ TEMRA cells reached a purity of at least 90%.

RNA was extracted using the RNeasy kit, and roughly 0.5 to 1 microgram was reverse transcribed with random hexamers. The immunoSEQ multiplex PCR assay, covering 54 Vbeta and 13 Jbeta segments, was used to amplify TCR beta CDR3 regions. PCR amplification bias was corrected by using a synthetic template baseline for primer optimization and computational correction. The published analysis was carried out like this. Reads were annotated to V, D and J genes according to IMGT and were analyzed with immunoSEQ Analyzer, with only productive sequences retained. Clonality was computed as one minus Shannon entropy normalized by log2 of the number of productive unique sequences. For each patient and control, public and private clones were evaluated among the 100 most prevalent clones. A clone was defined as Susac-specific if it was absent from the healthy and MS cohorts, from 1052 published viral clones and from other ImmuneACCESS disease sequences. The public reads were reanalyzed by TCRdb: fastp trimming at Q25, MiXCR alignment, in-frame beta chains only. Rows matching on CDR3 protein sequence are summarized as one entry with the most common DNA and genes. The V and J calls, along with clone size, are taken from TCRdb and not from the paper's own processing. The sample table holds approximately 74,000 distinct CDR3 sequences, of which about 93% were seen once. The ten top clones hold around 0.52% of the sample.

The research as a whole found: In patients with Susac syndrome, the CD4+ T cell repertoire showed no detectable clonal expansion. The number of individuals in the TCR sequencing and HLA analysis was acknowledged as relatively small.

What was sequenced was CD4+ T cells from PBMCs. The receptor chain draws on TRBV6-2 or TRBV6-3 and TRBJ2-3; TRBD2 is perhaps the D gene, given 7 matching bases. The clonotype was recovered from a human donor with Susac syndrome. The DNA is TGTGCCAGCGCCCTTGGGGGGGCCTCCGATACGCAGTATTTT. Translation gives CASALGGASDTQYF.